This record covers a single TCR beta chain. The CDR3 spans 13 residues. From germline, CDR1 is WSHSY and CDR2 SAAADI. Losses at the gene ends were 10 bases for V and 4 bases for J; bases not matched to a gene: 8. In the study's own analysis: Reference gene primer amplification in the assay estimated nucleated cell counts. The table came from immunoSEQ multiplex PCR; TCRdb's copy has only in-frame clones and leaves some out. The V and J calls and clone size were taken over from that table, and D and trimming were inferred from the DNA. The data hold roughly 200,000 clones, with approximately 92% observed a single time. The sample comes from a study of blood T cell repertoires in COVID-19. As for the study in general: The United States, Italy and Spain were the sources of the acute and convalescent COVID-19 samples. Sources were T cells, B-cell-depleted T cells, or PBMCs; the material itself was cDNA or gDNA.

Source material: peripheral blood. The sequence was obtained from a middle-aged man with acute or convalescent COVID-19. J is TRBJ1-1 and V is TRBV10-2, with 8 bases that match TRBD1. CDR3 region: CATRQGMGTEAFF. Here the CDR3 DNA reads TGCGCCACCAGACAGGGGATGGGCACTGAAGCTTTCTTT.